This T cell receptor (beta chain) was profiled in a study of graft-versus-host responses after intestinal transplantation. Across the study: Tacrolimus plus steroids were given to all recipients for approximately 3 years, preceded by anti-thymocyte globulin induction. Study observations and caveats: Early declines in HvG clones that occurred post-transplant were associated with peak circulating GvH clone levels. GvH clones surfaced in recipient marrow, some emerging earlier in ileum or blood.

Produced via immunoSEQ multiplex PCR; TCRdb's table is partial and in-frame only. The table records about 93,000 clones, approximately 92% of them present only once. The CDR3 consists of 15 residues. Germline V gene lookup returns CDR1 SGDLS and CDR2 YYNGEE. Unmatched junction bases numbered 5, after V lost 3 bases and J lost 5 bases. For this clone: Its antigen is not identified.

This specimen was unstimulated CD8+ T cells sorted from spleen or lymph node cells, taken before intestinal transplant. V gene TRBV9 combines with J gene TRBJ2-5, with TRBD2 matching 12 bases. The source of this sequence is a human donor who received an intestinal transplant. This CDR3 is CASSASGRGGETQYF. CDR3 sequence (DNA): TGTGCCAGCAGCGCTAGCGGGAGGGGGGGGGAGACCCAGTACTTC. Based on the CDR3 plus reference TRBV9 and TRBJ2-5, the full variable domain is DSGVTQTPKHLITATGQRVTLRCSPRSGDLSVYWYQQSLDQGLQFLIQYYNGEERAKGNILERFSAQQFPDLHSELNLSSLELGDSALYFCASSASGRGGETQYFGPGTRLLVL.